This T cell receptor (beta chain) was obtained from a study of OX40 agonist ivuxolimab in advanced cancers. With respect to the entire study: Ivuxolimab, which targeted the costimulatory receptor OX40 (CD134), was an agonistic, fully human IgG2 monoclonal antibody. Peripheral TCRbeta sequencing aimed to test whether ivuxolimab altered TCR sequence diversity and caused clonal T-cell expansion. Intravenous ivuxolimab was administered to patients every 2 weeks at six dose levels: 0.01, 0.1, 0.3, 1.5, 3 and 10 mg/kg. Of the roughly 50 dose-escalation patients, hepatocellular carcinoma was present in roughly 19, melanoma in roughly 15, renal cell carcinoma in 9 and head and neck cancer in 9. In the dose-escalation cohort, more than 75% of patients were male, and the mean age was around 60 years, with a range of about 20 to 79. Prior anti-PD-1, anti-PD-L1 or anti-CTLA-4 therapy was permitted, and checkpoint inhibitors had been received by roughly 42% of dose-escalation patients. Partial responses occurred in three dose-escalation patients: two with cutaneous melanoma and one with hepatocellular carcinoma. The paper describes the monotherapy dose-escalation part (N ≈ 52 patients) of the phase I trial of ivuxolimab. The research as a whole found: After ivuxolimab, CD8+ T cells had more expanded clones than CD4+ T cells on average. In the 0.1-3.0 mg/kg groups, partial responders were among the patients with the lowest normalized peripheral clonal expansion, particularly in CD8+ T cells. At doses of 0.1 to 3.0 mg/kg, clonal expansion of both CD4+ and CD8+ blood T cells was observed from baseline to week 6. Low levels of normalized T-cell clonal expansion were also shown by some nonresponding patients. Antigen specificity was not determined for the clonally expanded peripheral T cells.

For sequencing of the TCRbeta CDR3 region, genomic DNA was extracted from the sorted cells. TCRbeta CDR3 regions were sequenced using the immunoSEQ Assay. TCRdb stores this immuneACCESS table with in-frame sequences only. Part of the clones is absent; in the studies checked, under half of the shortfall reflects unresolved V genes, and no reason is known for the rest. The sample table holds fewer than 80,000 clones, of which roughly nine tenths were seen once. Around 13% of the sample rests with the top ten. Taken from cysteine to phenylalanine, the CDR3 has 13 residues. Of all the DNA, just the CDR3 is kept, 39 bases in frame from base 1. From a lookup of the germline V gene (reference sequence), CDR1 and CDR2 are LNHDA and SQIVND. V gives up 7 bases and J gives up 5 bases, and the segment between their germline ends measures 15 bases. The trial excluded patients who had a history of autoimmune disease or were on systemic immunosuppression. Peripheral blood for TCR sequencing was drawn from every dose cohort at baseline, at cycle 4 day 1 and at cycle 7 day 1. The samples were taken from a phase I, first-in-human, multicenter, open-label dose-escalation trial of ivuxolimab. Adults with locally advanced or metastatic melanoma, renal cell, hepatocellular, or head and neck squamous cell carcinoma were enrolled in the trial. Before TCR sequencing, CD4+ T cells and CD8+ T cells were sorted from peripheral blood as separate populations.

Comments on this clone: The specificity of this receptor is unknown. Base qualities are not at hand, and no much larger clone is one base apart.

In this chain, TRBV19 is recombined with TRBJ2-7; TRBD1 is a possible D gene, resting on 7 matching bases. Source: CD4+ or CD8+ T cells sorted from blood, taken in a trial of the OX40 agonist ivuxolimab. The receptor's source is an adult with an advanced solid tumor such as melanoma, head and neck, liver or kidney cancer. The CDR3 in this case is CASKRQGLDEQYF. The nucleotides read TGTGCCAGTAAAAGACAGGGACTCGACGAGCAGTACTTC.